This TCR beta chain was recorded in a study of cytomegalovirus exposure and HLA in healthy donors. Study conclusions and caveats: Most TCR sequences were seen very rarely across donors, but some public TCRs occurred in many. A likely sequencing artifact accounted for one observed cluster of highly shared sequence variants. As a later analysis revealed, the rate of TCR association differed by HLA locus, with DRB1 most and HLA-C fewest.

Remarks on this clone: Antigen: not known.

Germline trimming cut 5 bases from V and 5 bases from J; bases unmatched to any gene: 3. Looked up from germline, CDR1 is SGHTA and CDR2 is FQGTGA. CDR3 length: 14 amino acids. Use of 60 Vbeta and 13 Jbeta primers characterized the PCR. Using immunoSEQ multiplex PCR, the repertoire was profiled, and TCRdb retains in-frame clones only, with some absent. Reported are 80,000 to 100,000 clones; the ten largest clones contain 15%. This sequence originates from a man in his fifties or sixties in good health and CMV-seropositive. The chain recombines TRBV7-3 with TRBJ2-1, with 10 bases identical to TRBD2. Source material: PBMCs. The CDR3 region has the DNA TGTGCCAGCAGCCAAAGCGGGAGGGACAATGAGCAGTTCTTC. Protein: CASSQSGRDNEQFF.